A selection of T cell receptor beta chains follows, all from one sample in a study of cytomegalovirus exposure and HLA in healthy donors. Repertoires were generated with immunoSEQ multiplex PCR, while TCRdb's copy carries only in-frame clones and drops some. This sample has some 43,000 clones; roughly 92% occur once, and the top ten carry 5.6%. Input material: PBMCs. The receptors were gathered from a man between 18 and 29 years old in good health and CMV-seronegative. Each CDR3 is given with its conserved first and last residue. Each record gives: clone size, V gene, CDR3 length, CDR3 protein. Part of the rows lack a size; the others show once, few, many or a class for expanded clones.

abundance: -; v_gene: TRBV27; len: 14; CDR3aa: CASRPADNSLGYTF
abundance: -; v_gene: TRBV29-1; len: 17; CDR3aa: CSVDGAKGAGFADTQYF
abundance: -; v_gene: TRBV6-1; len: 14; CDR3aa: CATKGGLTYNEQFF
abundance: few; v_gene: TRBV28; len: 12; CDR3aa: CALGRGGYEQYF
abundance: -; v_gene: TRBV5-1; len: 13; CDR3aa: CTSSLTRGGELFF
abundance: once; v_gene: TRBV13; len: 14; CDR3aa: CASSLGGASEKLFF
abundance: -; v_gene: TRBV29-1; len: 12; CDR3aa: CSVGDTLREQYF
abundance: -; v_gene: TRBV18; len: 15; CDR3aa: CASSPTSGNYNEQFF
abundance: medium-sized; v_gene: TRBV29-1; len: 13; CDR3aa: CSALGEVPTEAFF
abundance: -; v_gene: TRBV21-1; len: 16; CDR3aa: CASSIYRGFGSDTQYF
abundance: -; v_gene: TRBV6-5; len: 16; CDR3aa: CASSYLLARGNSPLHF
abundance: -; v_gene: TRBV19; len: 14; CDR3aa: CASRGTGENYGYTF
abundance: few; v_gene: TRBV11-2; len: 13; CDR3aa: CASSLDLTQPQHF
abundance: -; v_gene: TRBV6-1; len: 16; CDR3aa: CASSDLGGRGTDTQYF
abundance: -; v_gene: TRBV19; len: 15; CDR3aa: CASSPSASGEGEQYF
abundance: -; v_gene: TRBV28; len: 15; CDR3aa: CASSNARASTDTQYF
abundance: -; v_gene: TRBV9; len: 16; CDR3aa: CASSERQGSSYNEQFF
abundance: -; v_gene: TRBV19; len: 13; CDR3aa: CASSIDPEEKAFF
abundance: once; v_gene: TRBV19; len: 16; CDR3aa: CASSILGGRGADTQYF
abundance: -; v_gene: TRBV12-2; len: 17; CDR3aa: CASRRLRQGYYNEKLFF
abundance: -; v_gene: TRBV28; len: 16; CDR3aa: CASSYPAARELYGYTF
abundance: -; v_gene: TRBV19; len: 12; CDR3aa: CASSAAGRKLFF
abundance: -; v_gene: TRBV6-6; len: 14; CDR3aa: CASNPGTGVDEQYF
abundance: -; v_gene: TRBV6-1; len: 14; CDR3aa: CASSAGQENQPQHF
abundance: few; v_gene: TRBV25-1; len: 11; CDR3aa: CASSGGEEQYF
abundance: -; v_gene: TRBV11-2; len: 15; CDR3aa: CASSLRLAGGHEQYF
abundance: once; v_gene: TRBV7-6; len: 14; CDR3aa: CASSLDGGVDEQFF
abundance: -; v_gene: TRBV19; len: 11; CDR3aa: CASSQGPEAFF
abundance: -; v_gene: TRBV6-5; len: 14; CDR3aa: CASSYGGGGEKLFF
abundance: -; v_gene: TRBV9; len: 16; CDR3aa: CASSVVASGGGETQYF